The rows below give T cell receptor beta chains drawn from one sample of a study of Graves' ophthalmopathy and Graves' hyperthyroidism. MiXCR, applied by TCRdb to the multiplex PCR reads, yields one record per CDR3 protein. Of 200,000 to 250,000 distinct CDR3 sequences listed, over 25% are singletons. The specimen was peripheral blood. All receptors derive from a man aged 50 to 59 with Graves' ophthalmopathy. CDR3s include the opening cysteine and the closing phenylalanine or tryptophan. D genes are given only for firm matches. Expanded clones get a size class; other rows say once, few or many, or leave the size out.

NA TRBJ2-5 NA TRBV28 CASSLGGGQFVETQYF TGTGCCAGCAGTTTAGGAGGAGGACAATTTGTGGAGACCCAGTACTTC
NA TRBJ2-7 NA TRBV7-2 CASSSGPDLYEQYF TGTGCCAGCAGCTCAGGGCCGGACCTATACGAGCAGTACTTC
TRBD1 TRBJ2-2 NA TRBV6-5 CASSDSDRGELFF TGTGCCAGCAGTGACTCGGACAGGGGGGAGCTGTTTTTT
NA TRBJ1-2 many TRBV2 CASSSTTASPGSYGYTF TGTGCCAGCAGCAGCACTACTGCTTCCCCAGGCAGCTATGGCTACACCTTC
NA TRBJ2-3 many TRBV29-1 CSVEGSDTQYF TGCAGCGTTGAAGGGTCAGATACGCAGTATTTT
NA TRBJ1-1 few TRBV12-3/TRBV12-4 CASSLALDSEAFF TGTGCCAGCAGTTTAGCGCTGGACAGTGAAGCTTTCTTT
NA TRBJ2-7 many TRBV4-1 CASSQYSGGSSYEQYF TGCGCCAGCAGCCAATACTCAGGGGGGAGCTCCTACGAGCAGTACTTC
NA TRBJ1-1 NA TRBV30 CAWSSGNTEAFF TGTGCCTGGAGTTCCGGTAACACTGAAGCTTTCTTT
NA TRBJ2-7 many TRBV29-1 CSVVGPEVLYEQYF TGCAGCGTTGTGGGTCCCGAAGTTCTCTACGAGCAGTACTTC
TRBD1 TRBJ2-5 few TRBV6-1 CASSTGQGAPETQYF TGTGCCAGCAGTACGGGACAGGGGGCGCCTGAGACCCAGTACTTC